This is a list of T cell receptor beta chains from one sample in a study of blood T cell repertoires in COVID-19. The data were produced by immunoSEQ multiplex PCR, yet TCRdb's version contains in-frame clones alone and is incomplete. The data show some 160,000 clones, approximately 85% seen once. Material for sequencing was peripheral blood. These receptors originate from a woman aged 80 or over with COVID-19, enrolled during active disease. The CDR3 runs from the conserved cysteine through the conserved F or W. A D gene is named only where the DNA matches it firmly. Some rows have no size entry. The others give once, few or many, or a class for an expanded clone.

clone size: .; V gene: TRBV2; J gene: TRBJ2-5; D gene: .; CDR3 protein: CASSRASRQETQYF; CDR3 DNA: TGTGCCAGCAGTCGCGCTAGCAGGCAAGAGACCCAGTACTTC
clone size: .; V gene: TRBV6-2/TRBV6-3; J gene: TRBJ1-5; D gene: .; CDR3 protein: CASSIDLSSLINQPQHF; CDR3 DNA: TGTGCCAGCAGCATAGATCTTTCCTCCCTGATTAATCAGCCCCAGCATTTT
clone size: .; V gene: TRBV9; J gene: TRBJ2-3; D gene: .; CDR3 protein: CASSANSLIGQLSGTDTQYF; CDR3 DNA: TGTGCCAGCAGCGCCAACTCTCTCATCGGCCAACTGAGCGGCACAGATACGCAGTATTTT
clone size: .; V gene: TRBV19; J gene: TRBJ1-5; D gene: .; CDR3 protein: CASSSGITNQPQHF; CDR3 DNA: TGTGCCAGTAGTTCCGGGATAACAAATCAGCCCCAGCATTTT
clone size: few; V gene: TRBV27; J gene: TRBJ1-1; D gene: .; CDR3 protein: CASSLLQENTEAFF; CDR3 DNA: TGTGCCAGCAGTCTACTACAGGAGAACACTGAAGCTTTCTTT
clone size: .; V gene: TRBV19; J gene: TRBJ1-6; D gene: .; CDR3 protein: CASSPRSSPLHF; CDR3 DNA: TGTGCCAGTAGTCCGCGGAGTTCACCCCTCCACTTT
clone size: .; V gene: TRBV5-8; J gene: TRBJ2-1; D gene: .; CDR3 protein: CASSLERLVTPRYNEQFF; CDR3 DNA: TGTGCCAGCAGCTTGGAGCGGTTGGTGACACCTCGATACAATGAGCAGTTCTTC
clone size: .; V gene: TRBV7-9; J gene: TRBJ1-2; D gene: .; CDR3 protein: CASSLHQVYGYTF; CDR3 DNA: TGTGCCAGCAGCTTACATCAGGTCTATGGCTACACCTTC
clone size: .; V gene: TRBV5-1; J gene: TRBJ2-5; D gene: TRBD2; CDR3 protein: CASSLLAGGEETQYF; CDR3 DNA: TGCGCCAGCAGCTTACTAGCGGGTGGTGAAGAGACCCAGTACTTC
clone size: .; V gene: TRBV7-2; J gene: TRBJ1-2; D gene: TRBD1; CDR3 protein: CASSRGQVDYGYTF; CDR3 DNA: TGTGCCAGCAGCAGGGGACAGGTCGACTATGGCTACACCTTC
clone size: .; V gene: TRBV27; J gene: TRBJ1-6; D gene: .; CDR3 protein: CASSSHLSSYNSPLHF; CDR3 DNA: TGTGCCAGCAGTTCCCACCTGAGCTCCTATAATTCACCCCTCCACTTT
clone size: .; V gene: TRBV7-2; J gene: TRBJ2-5; D gene: TRBD2; CDR3 protein: CASSRTSGGYETQYF; CDR3 DNA: TGTGCCAGCAGCAGGACTAGCGGGGGATATGAGACCCAGTACTTC
clone size: few; V gene: TRBV6-1; J gene: TRBJ1-1; D gene: TRBD1; CDR3 protein: CASSETGGDFTEAFF; CDR3 DNA: TGTGCCAGCAGTGAGACAGGGGGGGATTTCACTGAAGCTTTCTTT